This T cell receptor (beta chain) was captured by sequencing in a study of T cells expressing NK-cell markers. Looking at the study overall: Out of eight donors sequenced, seven tested HCMV-seropositive and the remaining one seronegative. Study-level results: The contribution of dominant NKG2C+ clonotypes to CD8+ T cells in more than five donors was about 1.0-8%.

TCRdb derives one entry per CDR3 protein from the 5' RACE reads, leaving out DNA. The sample has approximately 460,000 distinct CDR3 sequences. Of note for this clonotype: Its specificity is not known.

The sequence derives from a woman between 18 and 70 years old in good health. Material: blood T cells: a sorted CD56 or NKG2C T cell subset, CD4+ or CD8+ T cells, or bulk PBMC T cells (not recorded which).

The CDR3 reads CASALSGGIYEQYF. The chain is built from TRBV19 and TRBJ2-7; as DNA is missing, the TRBD2 call by TCRdb cannot be tested. Germline lookup yields CDR1 LNHDA and CDR2 SQIVND (reference sequence). The CDR3 consists of 14 residues.